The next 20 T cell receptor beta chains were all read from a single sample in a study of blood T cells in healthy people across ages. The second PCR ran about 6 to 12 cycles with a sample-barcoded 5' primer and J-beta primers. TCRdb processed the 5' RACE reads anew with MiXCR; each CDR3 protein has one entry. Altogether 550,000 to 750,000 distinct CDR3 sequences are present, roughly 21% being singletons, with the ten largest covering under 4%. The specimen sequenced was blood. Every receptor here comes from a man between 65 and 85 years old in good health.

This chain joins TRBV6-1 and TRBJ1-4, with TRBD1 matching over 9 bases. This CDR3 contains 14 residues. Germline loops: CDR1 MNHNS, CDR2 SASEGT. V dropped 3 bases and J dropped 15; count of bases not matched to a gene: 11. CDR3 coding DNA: TGTGCCAGCAGTGATTGGGACAGGGCCTCCAGGATGTTTTTT. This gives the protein CASSDWDRASRMFF.

The CDR3 nucleotides read TGTGCCAGCAGCTTGGGGCTAGCGAGGACAGATACGCAGTATTTT. This translates into CASSLGLARTDTQYF. The J gene is TRBJ2-3, the V gene TRBV7-2; possible D gene TRBD2, 6 bases. V was pared by 3 bases and J by 3 bases, with 13 bases between. Germline lookup yields CDR1 SGHTA and CDR2 FQGNSA. CDR3 length equals 15 residues.

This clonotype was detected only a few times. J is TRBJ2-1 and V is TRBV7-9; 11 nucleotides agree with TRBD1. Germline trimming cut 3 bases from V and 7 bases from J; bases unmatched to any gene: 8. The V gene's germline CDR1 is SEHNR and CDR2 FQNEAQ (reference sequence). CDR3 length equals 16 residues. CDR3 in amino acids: CASSLSGQGARNEQFF. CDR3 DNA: TGTGCCAGCAGCTTGTCCGGACAGGGGGCACGGAATGAGCAGTTCTTC.

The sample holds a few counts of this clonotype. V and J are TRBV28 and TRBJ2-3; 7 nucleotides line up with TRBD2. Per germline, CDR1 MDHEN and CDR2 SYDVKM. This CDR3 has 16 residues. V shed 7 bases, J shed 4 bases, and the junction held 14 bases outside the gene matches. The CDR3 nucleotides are TGTGCCAGCAATGGTGCGGGAGTGGTTGGGGCAGATACGCAGTATTTT. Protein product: CASNGAGVVGADTQYF.

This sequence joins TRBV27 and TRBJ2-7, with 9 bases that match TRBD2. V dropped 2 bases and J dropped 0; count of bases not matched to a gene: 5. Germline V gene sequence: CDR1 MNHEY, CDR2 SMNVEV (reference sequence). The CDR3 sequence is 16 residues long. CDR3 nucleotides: TGTGCCAGCAGTTTAGGTAGCGGGAGCCTCTCCTACGAGCAGTACTTC. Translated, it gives CASSLGSGSLSYEQYF.

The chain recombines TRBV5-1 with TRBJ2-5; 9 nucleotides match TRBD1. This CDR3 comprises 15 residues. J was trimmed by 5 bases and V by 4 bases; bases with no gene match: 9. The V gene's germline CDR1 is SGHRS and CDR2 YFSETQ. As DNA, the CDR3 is TGCGCCAGCAGCCTGGACAGGGGTTTGAGGGAGACCCAGTACTTC. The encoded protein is CASSLDRGLRETQYF. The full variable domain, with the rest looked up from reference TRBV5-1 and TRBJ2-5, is KAGVTQTPRYLIKTRGQQVTLSCSPISGHRSVSWYQQTPGQGLQFLFEYFSETQRNKGNFPGRFSGRQFSNSRSEMNVSTLELGDSALYLCASSLDRGLRETQYFGPGTRLLVL.

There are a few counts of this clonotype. The CDR3 bases are TGTGCCAGCAGCCTCCGGCTGGGCTCCTACAATGAGCAGTTCTTC. Translation: CASSLRLGSYNEQFF. V and J are TRBV4-2 and TRBJ2-1, with no clear D. Germline CDR1 and CDR2: LGHNA and YNFKEQ. Between the trimmed V and J ends, which lost 4 bases and 0 bases, there was a span of 10 bases. The CDR3 extends over 15 amino acids.

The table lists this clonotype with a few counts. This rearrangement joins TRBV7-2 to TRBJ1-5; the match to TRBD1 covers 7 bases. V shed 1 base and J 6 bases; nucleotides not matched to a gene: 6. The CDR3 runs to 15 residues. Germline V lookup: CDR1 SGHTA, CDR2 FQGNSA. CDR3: CASSLEGAGAQPQHF. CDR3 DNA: TGTGCCAGCAGCTTAGAGGGGGCAGGGGCTCAGCCCCAGCATTTT.

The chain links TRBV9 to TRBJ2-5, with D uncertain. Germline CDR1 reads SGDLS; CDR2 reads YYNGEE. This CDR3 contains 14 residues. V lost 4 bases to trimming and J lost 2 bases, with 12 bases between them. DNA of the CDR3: TGTGCCAGCAGCCGAACTCCGGTTCAAGAGACCCAGTACTTC. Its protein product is CASSRTPVQETQYF.

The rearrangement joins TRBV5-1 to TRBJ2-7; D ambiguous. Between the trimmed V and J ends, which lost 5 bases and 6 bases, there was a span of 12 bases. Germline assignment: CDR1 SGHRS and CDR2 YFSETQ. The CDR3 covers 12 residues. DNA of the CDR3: TGCGCCAGCAGAGCAGCCTCGGGCGAGCAGTACTTC. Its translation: CASRAASGEQYF.

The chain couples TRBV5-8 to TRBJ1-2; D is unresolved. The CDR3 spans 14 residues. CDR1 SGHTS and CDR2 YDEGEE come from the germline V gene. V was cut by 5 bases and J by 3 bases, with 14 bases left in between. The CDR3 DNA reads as TGTGCCAGCAGAGCCCGTGGGTCTGACTATGGCTACACCTTC. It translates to CASRARGSDYGYTF.

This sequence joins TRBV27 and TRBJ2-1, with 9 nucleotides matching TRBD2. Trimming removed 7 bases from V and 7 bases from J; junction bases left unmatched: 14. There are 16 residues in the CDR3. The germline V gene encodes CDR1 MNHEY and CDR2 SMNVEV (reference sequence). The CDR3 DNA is TGTGCCAGCACCCCCTGGCGGGAGGGCCTGAGTAATGAGCAGTTCTTC. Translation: CASTPWREGLSNEQFF.

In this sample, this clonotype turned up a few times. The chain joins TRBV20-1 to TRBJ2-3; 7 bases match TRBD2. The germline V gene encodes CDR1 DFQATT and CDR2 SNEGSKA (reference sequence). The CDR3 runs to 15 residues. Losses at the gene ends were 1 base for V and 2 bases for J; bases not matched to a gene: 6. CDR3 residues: CSARVAGAPTDTQYF. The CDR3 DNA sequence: TGCAGTGCTAGAGTTGCGGGAGCCCCCACAGATACGCAGTATTTT.

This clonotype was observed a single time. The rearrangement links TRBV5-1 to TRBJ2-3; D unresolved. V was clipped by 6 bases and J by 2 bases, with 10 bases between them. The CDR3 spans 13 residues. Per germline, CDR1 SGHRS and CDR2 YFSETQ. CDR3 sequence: CASKPENTDTQYF. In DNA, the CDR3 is TGCGCCAGCAAACCAGAAAACACAGATACGCAGTATTTT.

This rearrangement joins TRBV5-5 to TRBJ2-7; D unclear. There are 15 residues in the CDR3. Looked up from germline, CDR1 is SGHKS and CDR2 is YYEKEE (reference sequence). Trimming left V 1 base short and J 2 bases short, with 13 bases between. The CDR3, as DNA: TGTGCCAGCAGCTTGCCAGGAAGGCCTCCCTACGAGCAGTACTTC. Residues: CASSLPGRPPYEQYF.

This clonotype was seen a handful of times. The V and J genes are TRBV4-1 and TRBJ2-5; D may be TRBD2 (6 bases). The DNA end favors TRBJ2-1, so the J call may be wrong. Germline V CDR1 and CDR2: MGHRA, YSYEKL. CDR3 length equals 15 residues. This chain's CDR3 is CASSPTGTGYDEQFF. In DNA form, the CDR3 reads TGCGCCAGCAGCCCGACCGGGACTGGTTATGATGAGCAGTTCTTC.

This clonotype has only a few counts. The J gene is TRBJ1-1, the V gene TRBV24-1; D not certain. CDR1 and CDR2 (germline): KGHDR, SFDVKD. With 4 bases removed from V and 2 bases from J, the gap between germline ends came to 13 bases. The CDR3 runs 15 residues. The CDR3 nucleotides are TGTGCCACCAGTGAGGGGTCTCTAGGAAACACTGAAGCTTTCTTT. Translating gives CATSEGSLGNTEAFF.

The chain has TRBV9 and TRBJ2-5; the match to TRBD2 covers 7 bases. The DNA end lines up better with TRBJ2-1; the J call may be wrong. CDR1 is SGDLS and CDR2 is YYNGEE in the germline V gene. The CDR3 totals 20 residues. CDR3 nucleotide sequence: TGTGCCAGCAGCGTAGGAGAGGAGGAGGCCTGGCGGGGGAACTACAATGAGCAGTTCTTC. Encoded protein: CASSVGEEEAWRGNYNEQFF.

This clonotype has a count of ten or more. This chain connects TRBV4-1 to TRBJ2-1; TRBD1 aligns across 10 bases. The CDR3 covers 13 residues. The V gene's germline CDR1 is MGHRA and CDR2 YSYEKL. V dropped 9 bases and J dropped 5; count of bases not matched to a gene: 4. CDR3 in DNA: TGCGCCAGTAAAGACAGGGGGCACAATGAGCAGTTCTTC. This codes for CASKDRGHNEQFF.

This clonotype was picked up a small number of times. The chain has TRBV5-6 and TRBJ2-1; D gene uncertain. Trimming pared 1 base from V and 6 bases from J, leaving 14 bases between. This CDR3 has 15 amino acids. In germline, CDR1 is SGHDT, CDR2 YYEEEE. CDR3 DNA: TGTGCCAGCAGCTTGTACGAGCTATATTCCAATGAGCAGTTCTTC. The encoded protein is CASSLYELYSNEQFF.